The rows below give T cell receptor beta chains drawn from one sample of a study of CD8+CD57+ T cells in acquired aplastic anemia. From the reads, TCRdb called clonotypes with MiXCR, one entry per CDR3 protein. The sample records 150,000 to 200,000 distinct CDR3 sequences, less than 60% being singletons. The sample consisted of sorted CD4+, CD8+, or CD8+CD57+ T cells (not recorded which) from PBMCs. The receptors shown here come from a human donor with aplastic anemia. Each CDR3 is given with its conserved first and last residue. D genes are given only for firm matches. Where a row states a size, it is once, few, many or the class of an expanded clone; other rows omit it.

cdr3_nt cdr3_aa j_call v_call clone_size d_call
TGTGCCAGCAGCTCGGGGGGAGGGCAAGAGACCCAGTACTTC CASSSGGGQETQYF TRBJ2-5 TRBV7-9 once TRBD2
TGCAGTGCTTGGGGCAGTGGTGGGGGGGACTATGGCTACACCTTC CSAWGSGGGDYGYTF TRBJ1-2 TRBV20-1 many NA
TGTGCCAGCACCACGCGGGTAGGGACCGAGCAGTACTTC CASTTRVGTEQYF TRBJ2-7 TRBV7-2 NA NA
TGTGCCAGCAGCTTATCGGGGACAACCTATGGCTACACCTTC CASSLSGTTYGYTF TRBJ1-2 TRBV7-9 NA NA
TGTGCCACCAGCAGCTTGTGGCGGGCGGGCGAGCAGTACTTC CATSSLWRAGEQYF TRBJ2-7 TRBV15 NA NA
TGTGCCAGCAGTTTATCTGGGGCTGGGGCCAACGTCCTGACTTTC CASSLSGAGANVLTF TRBJ2-6 TRBV12-3/TRBV12-4 many NA
TGTGCCAGCAGCTTACTCACCCCGGGACTAGCTGGCAATGAGCAGTTCTTC CASSLLTPGLAGNEQFF TRBJ2-1 TRBV11-1 NA TRBD2
TGTGCCAGTACCAAACAACAGGGGTCCTACTACGAGCAGTACTTC CASTKQQGSYYEQYF TRBJ2-7 TRBV19 few TRBD1
TGCGCCAGCAGCCAGGCTTGGGGTGAAGCTTTCTTT CASSQAWGEAFF TRBJ1-1 TRBV5-1 many NA
TGTGCCACCAGCACCTTACAGGGGATCTACGAGCAGTACTTC CATSTLQGIYEQYF TRBJ2-7 TRBV15 NA TRBD1
TGCAGTGCTAGAGATAGGCTGAAGACAGGGACCCCCTATGGCTACACCTTC CSARDRLKTGTPYGYTF TRBJ1-2 TRBV20-1 many TRBD1